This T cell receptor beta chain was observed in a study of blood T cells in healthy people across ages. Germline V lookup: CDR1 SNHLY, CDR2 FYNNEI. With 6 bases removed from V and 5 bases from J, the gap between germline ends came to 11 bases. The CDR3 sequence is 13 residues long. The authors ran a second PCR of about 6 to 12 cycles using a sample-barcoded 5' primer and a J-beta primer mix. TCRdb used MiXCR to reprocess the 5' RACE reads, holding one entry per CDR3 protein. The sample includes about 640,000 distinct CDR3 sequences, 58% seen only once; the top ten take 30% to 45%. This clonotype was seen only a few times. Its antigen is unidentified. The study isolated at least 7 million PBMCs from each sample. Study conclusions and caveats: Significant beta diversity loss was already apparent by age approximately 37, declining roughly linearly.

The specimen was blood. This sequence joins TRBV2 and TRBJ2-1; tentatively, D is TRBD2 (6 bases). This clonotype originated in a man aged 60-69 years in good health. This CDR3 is CASRRTMDNEQFF. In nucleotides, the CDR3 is TGTGCCAGCAGACGGACTATGGACAATGAGCAGTTCTTC.